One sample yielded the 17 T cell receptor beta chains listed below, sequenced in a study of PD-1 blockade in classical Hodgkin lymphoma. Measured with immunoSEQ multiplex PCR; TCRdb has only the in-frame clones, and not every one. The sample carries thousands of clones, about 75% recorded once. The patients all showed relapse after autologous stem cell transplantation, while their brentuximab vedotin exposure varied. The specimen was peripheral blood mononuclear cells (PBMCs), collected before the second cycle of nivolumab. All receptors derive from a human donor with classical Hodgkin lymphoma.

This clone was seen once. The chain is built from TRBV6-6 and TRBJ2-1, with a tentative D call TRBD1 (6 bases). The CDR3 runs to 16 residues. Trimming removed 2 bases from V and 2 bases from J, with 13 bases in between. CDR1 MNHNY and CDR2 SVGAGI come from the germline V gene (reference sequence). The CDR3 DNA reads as TGTGCCAGCAGTTACCCCCCGGACAGTACCTACAATGAGCAGTTCTTC. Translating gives CASSYPPDSTYNEQFF.

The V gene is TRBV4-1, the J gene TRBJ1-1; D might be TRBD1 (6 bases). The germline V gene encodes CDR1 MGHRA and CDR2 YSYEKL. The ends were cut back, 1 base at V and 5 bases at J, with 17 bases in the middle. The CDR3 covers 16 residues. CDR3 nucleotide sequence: TGCGCCAGCAGCCAAGGGTGGGGGCAGCGGGATACTGAAGCTTTCTTT. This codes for CASSQGWGQRDTEAFF.

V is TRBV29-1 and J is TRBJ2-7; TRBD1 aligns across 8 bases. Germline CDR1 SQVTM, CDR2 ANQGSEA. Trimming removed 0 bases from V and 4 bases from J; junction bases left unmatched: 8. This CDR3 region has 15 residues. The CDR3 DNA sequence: TGCAGCGTTGAAGATCGAGCAGGGGGCAGGTACGAGCAGTACTTC. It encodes CSVEDRAGGRYEQYF.

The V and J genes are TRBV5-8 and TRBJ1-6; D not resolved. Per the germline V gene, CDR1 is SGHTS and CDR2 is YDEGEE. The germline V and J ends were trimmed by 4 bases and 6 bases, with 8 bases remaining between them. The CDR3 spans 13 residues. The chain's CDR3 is CASSPRGNSPLHF. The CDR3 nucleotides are TGTGCCAGCAGCCCCCGAGGTAATTCACCCCTCCACTTT.

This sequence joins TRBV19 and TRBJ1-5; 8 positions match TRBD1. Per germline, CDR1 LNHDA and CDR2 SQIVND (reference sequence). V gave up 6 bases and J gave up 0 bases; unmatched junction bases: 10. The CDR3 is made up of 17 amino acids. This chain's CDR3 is CASSPPGGGDSNQPQHF. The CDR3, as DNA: TGTGCCAGTAGCCCCCCAGGGGGCGGAGATAGCAATCAGCCCCAGCATTTT.

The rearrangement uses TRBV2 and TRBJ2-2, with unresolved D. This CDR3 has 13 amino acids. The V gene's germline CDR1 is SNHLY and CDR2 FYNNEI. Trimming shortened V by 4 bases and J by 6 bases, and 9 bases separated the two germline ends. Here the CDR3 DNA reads TGTGCCAGCAGTGTCTCACCGGCCGGGGAGCTGTTTTTT. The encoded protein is CASSVSPAGELFF.

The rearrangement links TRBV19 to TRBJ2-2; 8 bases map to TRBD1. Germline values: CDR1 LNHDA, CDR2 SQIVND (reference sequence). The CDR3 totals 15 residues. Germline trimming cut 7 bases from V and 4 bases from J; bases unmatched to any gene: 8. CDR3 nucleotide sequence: TGTGCCAGTATCCAGGGGGCAACGAGCACCGGGGAGCTGTTTTTT. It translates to CASIQGATSTGELFF. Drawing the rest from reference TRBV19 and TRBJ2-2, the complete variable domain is DGGITQSPKYLFRKEGQNVTLSCEQNLNHDAMYWYRQDPGQGLRLIYYSQIVNDFQKGDIAEGYSVSREKKESFPLTVTSAQKNPTAFYLCASIQGATSTGELFFGEGSRLTVL.

CDR3 amino acids: CASSLGPKSNQPQHF. CDR3 in DNA: TGTGCCAGCAGCTTGGGGCCCAAGAGCAATCAGCCCCAGCATTTT. The rearrangement joins TRBV5-8 to TRBJ1-5; D call uncertain. The germline V and J ends were trimmed by 0 bases and 1 base, with 8 bases remaining between them. The germline gives CDR1 SGHTS, CDR2 YDEGEE. CDR3 length: 15 amino acids.

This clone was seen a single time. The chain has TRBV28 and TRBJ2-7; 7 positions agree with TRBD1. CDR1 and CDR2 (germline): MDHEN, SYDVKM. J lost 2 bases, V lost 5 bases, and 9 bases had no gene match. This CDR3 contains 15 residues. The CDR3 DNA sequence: TGTGCCAGCAGTGGCTCGGGACAGATAACCTACGAGCAGTACTTC. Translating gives CASSGSGQITYEQYF.

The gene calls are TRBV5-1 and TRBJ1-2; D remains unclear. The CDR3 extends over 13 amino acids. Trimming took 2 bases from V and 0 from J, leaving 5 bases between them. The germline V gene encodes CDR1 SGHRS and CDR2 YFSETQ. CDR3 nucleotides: TGCGCCAGCAGCTTTGACTCTAACTATGGCTACACCTTC. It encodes CASSFDSNYGYTF.

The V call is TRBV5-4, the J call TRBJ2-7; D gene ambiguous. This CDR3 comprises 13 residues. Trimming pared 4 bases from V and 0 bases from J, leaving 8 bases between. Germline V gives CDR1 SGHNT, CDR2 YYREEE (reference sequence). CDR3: CASSPLDSYEQYF. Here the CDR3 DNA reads TGTGCCAGCAGCCCTCTAGACTCCTACGAGCAGTACTTC.

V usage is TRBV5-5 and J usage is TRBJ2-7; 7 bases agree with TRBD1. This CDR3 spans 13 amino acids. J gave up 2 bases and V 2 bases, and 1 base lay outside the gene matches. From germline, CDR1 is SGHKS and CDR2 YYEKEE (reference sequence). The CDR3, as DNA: TGTGCCAGCAGCTTTCAGGGGGCCTACGAGCAGTACTTC. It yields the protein CASSFQGAYEQYF.

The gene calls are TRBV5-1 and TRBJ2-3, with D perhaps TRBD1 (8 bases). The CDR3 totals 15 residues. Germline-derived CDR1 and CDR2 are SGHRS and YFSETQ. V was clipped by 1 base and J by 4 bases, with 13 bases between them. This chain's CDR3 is CASSLTGGEADTQYF. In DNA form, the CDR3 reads TGCGCCAGCAGCTTGACAGGGGGGGAGGCAGATACGCAGTATTTT.

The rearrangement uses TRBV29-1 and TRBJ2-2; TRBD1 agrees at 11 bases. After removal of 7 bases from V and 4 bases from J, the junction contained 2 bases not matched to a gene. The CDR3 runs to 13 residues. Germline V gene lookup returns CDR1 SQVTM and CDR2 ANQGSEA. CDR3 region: CSGGTGGTGELFF. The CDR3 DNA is TGCAGCGGTGGGACAGGGGGCACCGGGGAGCTGTTTTTT.

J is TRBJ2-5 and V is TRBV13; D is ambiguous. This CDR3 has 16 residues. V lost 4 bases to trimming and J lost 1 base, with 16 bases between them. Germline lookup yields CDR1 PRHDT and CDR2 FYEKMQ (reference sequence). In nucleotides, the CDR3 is TGTGCCAGCAGCTCATATGGGCAGCGTGCCCAAGAGACCCAGTACTTC. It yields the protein CASSSYGQRAQETQYF.

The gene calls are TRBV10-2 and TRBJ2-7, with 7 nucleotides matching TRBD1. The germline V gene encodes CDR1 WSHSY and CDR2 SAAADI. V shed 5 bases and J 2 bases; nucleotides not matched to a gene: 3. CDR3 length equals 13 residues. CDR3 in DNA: TGCGCCAGCAGTTTGGACAGGACCTACGAGCAGTACTTC. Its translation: CASSLDRTYEQYF.

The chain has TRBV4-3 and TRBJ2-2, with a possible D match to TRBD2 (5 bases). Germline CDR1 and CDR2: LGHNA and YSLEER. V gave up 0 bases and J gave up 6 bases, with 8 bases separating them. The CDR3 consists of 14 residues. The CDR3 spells CASSQDPGSGELFF. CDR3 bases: TGCGCCAGCAGCCAAGATCCGGGGTCCGGGGAGCTGTTTTTT.